This entry describes one T cell receptor (beta chain). Profiled with immunoSEQ multiplex PCR; TCRdb holds only in-frame clones, not every one. The sample lists roughly 220,000 clones, more than 75% occurring once. This record belongs to a study of blood T cell repertoires in COVID-19. Background on the study: Researchers got acute and convalescent COVID-19 samples from the United States, Italy and Spain.

Trimming cost V 4 bases and J 3 bases, with 18 bases left between them. Germline assignment: CDR1 KGHDR and CDR2 SFDVKD. CDR3 size: 17 residues. The J gene is TRBJ1-5, the V gene TRBV24-1; D call uncertain. The sequence was collected from a man aged 60 to 69 with acute or convalescent COVID-19. The sample taken for sequencing was peripheral blood. In DNA, the CDR3 is TGTGCCACCAGTGACCCGGAGCGGGCCGCGGTCAATCAGCCCCAGCATTTT. Encoded protein: CATSDPERAAVNQPQHF.